This TCR beta chain was captured by sequencing in a study of CD8 T cells in ankylosing spondylitis. Study conclusions and caveats: Within ankylosing spondylitis blood, a TCR beta motif made up of eight or nine highly homologous variants appeared to be characteristic.

For this clonotype: The antigen is unknown.

TCRdb re-analysed the 5' RACE reads in MiXCR, keeping a single row per CDR3 protein. The sample consists of about 450,000 distinct CDR3 sequences, 25% to 30% of them appearing once. The V gene's germline CDR1 is SNHLY and CDR2 FYNNEI. Deletions cut 3 bases from V and 2 bases from J, with 6 bases between. This CDR3 is 13 amino acids long. Input material: blood, either unsorted or a sorted T cell fraction (not recorded which). The receptor was isolated from a male donor with ankylosing spondylitis. The chain carries TRBV2 and TRBJ2-3; no definite D call. CDR3 protein: CASSEEFTDTQYF. The DNA of the CDR3 is TGTGCCAGCAGTGAGGAATTCACAGATACGCAGTATTTT.